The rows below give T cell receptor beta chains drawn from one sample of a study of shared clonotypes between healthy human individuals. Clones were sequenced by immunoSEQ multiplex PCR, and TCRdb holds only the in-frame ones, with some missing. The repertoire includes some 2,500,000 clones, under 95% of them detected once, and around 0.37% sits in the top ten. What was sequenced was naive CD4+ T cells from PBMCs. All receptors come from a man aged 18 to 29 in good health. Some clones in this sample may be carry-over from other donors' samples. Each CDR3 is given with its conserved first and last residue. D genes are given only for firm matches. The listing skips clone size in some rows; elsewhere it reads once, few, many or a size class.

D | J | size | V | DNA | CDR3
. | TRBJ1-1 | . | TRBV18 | TGTGCCAGCTCACCAGGTCGATCGGCGGCTGAAGCTTTCTTT | CASSPGRSAAEAFF
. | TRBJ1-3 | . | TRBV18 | TGTGCCAGCTCACTTGGTGCAGGGGCTGGAAACACCATATATTTT | CASSLGAGAGNTIYF
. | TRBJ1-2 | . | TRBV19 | TGTGCCAGTAGTATTAGTCCAGGGGAAATCTATGGCTACACCTTC | CASSISPGEIYGYTF
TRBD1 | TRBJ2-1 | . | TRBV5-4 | TGTGCCAGCAGCCCTGGGACAGGAGCAAACTCCTACAATGAGCAGTTCTTC | CASSPGTGANSYNEQFF
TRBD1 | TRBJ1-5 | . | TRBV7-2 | TGTGCCAGCAGCATAAGACAGGGAAATCAGCCCCAGCATTTT | CASSIRQGNQPQHF
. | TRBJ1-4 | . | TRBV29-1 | TGCAGCGTTGCTGTAGGGGAAGAGGGCGAAAAACTGTTTTTT | CSVAVGEEGEKLFF
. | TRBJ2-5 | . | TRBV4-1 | TGCGCCAGCAGCCCTCAGGCCCCAGAGACCCAGTACTTC | CASSPQAPETQYF
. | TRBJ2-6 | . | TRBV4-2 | TGTGCCAGCAGGCATACACCGGGACAAAACTCTGGGGCCAACGTCCTGACTTTC | CASRHTPGQNSGANVLTF
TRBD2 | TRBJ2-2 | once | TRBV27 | TGTGCCAGCAGTTTAGCGGGAGGGACCGGGGAGCTGTTTTTT | CASSLAGGTGELFF
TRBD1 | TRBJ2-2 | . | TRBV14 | TGTGCCAGCAGCCTGGGACAGGGTTACACCGGGGAGCTGTTTTTT | CASSLGQGYTGELFF
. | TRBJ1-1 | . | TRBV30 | TGTGCCTGGGGGGGTGGACAGCAGGCTTTCTTT | CAWGGGQQAFF
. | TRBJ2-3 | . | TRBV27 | TGTGCCAGCAGTTTATCCCAGGGTACAGATACGCAGTATTTT | CASSLSQGTDTQYF
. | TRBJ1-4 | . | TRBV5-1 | TGCGCCAGCAGCGGCCAGAGCGCAACTAATGAAAAACTGTTTTTT | CASSGQSATNEKLFF
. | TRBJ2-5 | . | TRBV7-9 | TGTGCCAGCAGTGGGCAGAGCCAAGAGACCCAGTACTTC | CASSGQSQETQYF
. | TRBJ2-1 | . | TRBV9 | TGTGCCAGCAGCGACCGCAGGGGTAGCAATGAGCAGTTCTTC | CASSDRRGSNEQFF
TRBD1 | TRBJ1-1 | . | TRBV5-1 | TGCGCCAGCAGCTGGGACAGTAACACTGAAGCTTTCTTT | CASSWDSNTEAFF
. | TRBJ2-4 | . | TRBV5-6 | TGTGCCAGCATTCGGGCAGAGAGTGGATTCCAAAACATTCAGTACTTC | CASIRAESGFQNIQYF
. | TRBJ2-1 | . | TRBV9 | TGTGCCAGCAGCGTAGCTAAGTACTTGGGTGACAGGGAGGAAAATGAGCAGTTCTTC | CASSVAKYLGDREENEQFF
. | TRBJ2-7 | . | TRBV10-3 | TGTGCCATCAGTGCGACGTCCGGGACAAGCTCCTACGAGCAGTACTTC | CAISATSGTSSYEQYF
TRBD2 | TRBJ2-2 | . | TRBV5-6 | TGTGCCAGCAGCCGACGACTAGCGGGAGTCACCGGGGAGCTGTTTTTT | CASSRRLAGVTGELFF
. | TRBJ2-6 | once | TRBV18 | TGTGCCAGCACTCAGGCCCGGGCTTCTGGGGCCAACGTCCTGACTTTC | CASTQARASGANVLTF
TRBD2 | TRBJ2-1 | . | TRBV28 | TGTGCCAGCAGTTTTTTGGGAGGGAGTGAGCAGTTCTTC | CASSFLGGSEQFF
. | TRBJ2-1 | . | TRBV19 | TGTGCCAGTAGGCCTGGGGCGAGCTCCTACAATGAGCAGTTCTTC | CASRPGASSYNEQFF
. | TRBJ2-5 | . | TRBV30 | TGTGCCTGGACAGTTCAAGAGACCCAGTACTTC | CAWTVQETQYF
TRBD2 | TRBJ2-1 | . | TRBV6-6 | TGTGCCAGCACCCCACTAGCGAGCTCCTACAATGAGCAGTTCTTC | CASTPLASSYNEQFF
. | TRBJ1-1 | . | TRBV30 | TGTGCCTGGAGTGTTGATCCTGAAGCTTTCTTT | CAWSVDPEAFF
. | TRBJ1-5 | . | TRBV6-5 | TGTGCCAGCAGTACCTACACGGATCAGCCCCAGCATTTT | CASSTYTDQPQHF
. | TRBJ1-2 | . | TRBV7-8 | TGTGCCCTCGGGGGGGGCTACACCTTC | CALGGGYTF
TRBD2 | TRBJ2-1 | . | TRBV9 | TGTGCCAGCAGCCCCCGGGGGCGGGAGGTATACAATGAGCAGTTCTTC | CASSPRGREVYNEQFF
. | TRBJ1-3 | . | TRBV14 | TGTGCCAGCAGCCCCTCCGGGACACTCTCTGGAAACACCATATATTTT | CASSPSGTLSGNTIYF
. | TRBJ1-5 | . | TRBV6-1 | TGTGCCAGCGGACGGACGGATTCCAATCAGCCCCAGCATTTT | CASGRTDSNQPQHF
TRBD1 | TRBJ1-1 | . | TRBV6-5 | TGTGCCAGCAGTTCGGACAGGCCGACTAACACTGAAGCTTTCTTT | CASSSDRPTNTEAFF
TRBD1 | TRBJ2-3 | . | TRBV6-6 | TGTGCCAGCAGATGGACAGGGGGATACGCAGATACGCAGTATTTT | CASRWTGGYADTQYF
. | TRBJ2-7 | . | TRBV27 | TGTGCCAGCAGTCCGGCGGCCGGGGGTTTCTACGAGCAGTACTTC | CASSPAAGGFYEQYF
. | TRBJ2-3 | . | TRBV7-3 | TGTGCCAGCAGCTTAATACCCGAGTCTAGCACAGATACGCAGTATTTT | CASSLIPESSTDTQYF
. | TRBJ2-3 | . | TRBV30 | TGTGCCTGGAGTGTATCAGGGGCTAGCACAGATACGCAGTATTTT | CAWSVSGASTDTQYF
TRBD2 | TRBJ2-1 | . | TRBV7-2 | TGTGCCAGCAGCTTAGGGACTCTAGCGGGAGGTCGTAATGAGCAGTTCTTC | CASSLGTLAGGRNEQFF
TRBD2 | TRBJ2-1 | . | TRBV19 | TGTGCCAGTAGCGCCTTGTCCGGGACTAGCGACAATGAGCAGTTCTTC | CASSALSGTSDNEQFF
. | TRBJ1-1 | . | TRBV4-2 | TGTGCCAGCAGCCAGGTCTTTGGGGGGATTTATGAAGCTTTCTTT | CASSQVFGGIYEAFF
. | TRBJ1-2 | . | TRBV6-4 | TGTGCCAGCAGTGACGGGGGTGGCTACACCTTC | CASSDGGGYTF
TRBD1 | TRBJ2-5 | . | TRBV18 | TGTGCCAGCTCACCACTGGGAGCAGGGGGCGGCGTAGGAGAGACCCAGTACTTC | CASSPLGAGGGVGETQYF
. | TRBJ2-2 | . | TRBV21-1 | TGTGCCAGCAAGGAGCCCGGGGAGCTGTTTTTT | CASKEPGELFF
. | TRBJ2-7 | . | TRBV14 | TGTGCCAGCAGCCCCCTGGAGCGGAAGTACGAGCAGTACTTC | CASSPLERKYEQYF
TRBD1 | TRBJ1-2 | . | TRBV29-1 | TGCAGCGTTGAAGCGGGACAGGGATCCTATGGCTACACCTTC | CSVEAGQGSYGYTF
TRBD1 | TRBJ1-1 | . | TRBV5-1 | TGCGCCAGCAGCTGGGGACAGTTGTCTGAAGCTTTCTTT | CASSWGQLSEAFF
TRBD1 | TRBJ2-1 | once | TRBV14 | TGTGCCAGCAGCCATCGCCCGGCCGGGACAGGGACCAACAATGAGCAGTTCTTC | CASSHRPAGTGTNNEQFF
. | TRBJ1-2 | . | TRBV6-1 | TGTGCCAGCAGTGTTAACAGTGAAGGAGGCTACACCTTC | CASSVNSEGGYTF
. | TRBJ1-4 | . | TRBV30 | TGTGCCTGGATGGGCAGGGTTAATGAAAAACTGTTTTTT | CAWMGRVNEKLFF
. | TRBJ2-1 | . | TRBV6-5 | TGTGCCAGCAGTTACTCACGGCGGGGATTGTACAATGAGCAGTTCTTC | CASSYSRRGLYNEQFF
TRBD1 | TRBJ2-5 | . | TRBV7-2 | TGTGCCAGCAGCTTAGAAGGGGGCCCAGAGACCCAGTACTTC | CASSLEGGPETQYF
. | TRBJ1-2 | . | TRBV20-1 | TGCAGTGCTAGGGGGGGTAATGGCTACACCTTC | CSARGGNGYTF
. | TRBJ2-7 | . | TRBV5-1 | TGCGCCAGCAGCTTGGAAGGAAACGGGAGAGGCTACGAGCAGTACTTC | CASSLEGNGRGYEQYF